A single sample is the source of the 27 T cell receptor beta chains below, sequenced in a study of blood T cell repertoires in COVID-19. Using immunoSEQ multiplex PCR, the repertoire was profiled, and TCRdb retains in-frame clones only, with some absent. The table shows some 180,000 clones, with roughly 90% occurring only once. Sequencing was carried out using peripheral blood. These receptors all stem from a man aged 65 to 79 with active or convalescent COVID-19.

Points on this clone: Additional DNA sequences in this sample encode the identical CDR3. This chain connects TRBV6-5 to TRBJ2-3; D unresolved. The CDR3 has 12 residues. Per the germline V gene, CDR1 is MNHEY and CDR2 is SVGAGI. V lost 0 bases and J 5 bases, leaving 3 bases between the germline ends. CDR3 nucleotides: TGTGCCAGCAGTTACTCGAGAGATACGCAGTATTTT. It yields the protein CASSYSRDTQYF.

J is TRBJ1-1 and V is TRBV5-1; perhaps TRBD1 as D (6 bases). The V and J ends lost 1 base and 4 bases respectively, with 11 bases between them. There are 14 residues in the CDR3. The germline V gene encodes CDR1 SGHRS and CDR2 YFSETQ. The chain's CDR3 is CASSLIGGGTEAFF. The CDR3 DNA sequence: TGCGCCAGCAGCTTGATAGGGGGTGGCACTGAAGCTTTCTTT.

The table lists this clone with a few counts. The chain has TRBV5-1 and TRBJ1-1; D uncertain. Germline assignment: CDR1 SGHRS and CDR2 YFSETQ. V dropped 7 bases and J dropped 3 bases, with 19 bases sitting between them. The CDR3 is made up of 15 amino acids. CDR3 sequence: CASSRALRGDTEAFF. In DNA, the CDR3 is TGCGCCAGCTCTCGGGCCCTTCGGGGAGACACTGAAGCTTTCTTT.

J is TRBJ1-1 and V is TRBV7-2; 10 bases map to TRBD1. CDR1 and CDR2 from the germline V gene are SGHTA and FQGNSA. J lost 0 bases, V lost 3 bases, and 7 bases had no gene match. This CDR3 has 17 residues. CDR3 loop: CASSFSGTGAMNTEAFF. CDR3 bases: TGTGCCAGCAGCTTCTCCGGGACAGGGGCCATGAACACTGAAGCTTTCTTT.

This chain connects TRBV6-5 to TRBJ2-7, with 9 bases fitting TRBD2. The CDR3 loop spans 13 amino acids. V lost 6 bases to trimming and J lost 0 bases; unmatched junction nucleotides: 0. Germline-derived CDR1 and CDR2 are MNHEY and SVGAGI. CDR3 in amino acids: CASRTSGSYEQYF. Written as DNA, the CDR3 is TGTGCCAGCAGGACTAGCGGCTCCTACGAGCAGTACTTC.

The CDR3 reads CASKDRAAILFTEAFF. In DNA form, the CDR3 reads TGTGCCAGCAAGGACAGGGCGGCTATACTTTTCACTGAAGCTTTCTTT. J is TRBJ1-1 and V is TRBV27, with TRBD1 matching 8 bases. V was clipped by 7 bases and J by 4 bases; unmatched bases: 14. Per germline, CDR1 MNHEY and CDR2 SMNVEV (reference sequence). The CDR3 extends over 16 amino acids.

The V and J genes are TRBV2 and TRBJ1-2, with 9 nucleotides matching TRBD1. CDR1 is SNHLY, CDR2 FYNNEI, per germline. CDR3 length: 13 residues. Unmatched junction bases numbered 7, after V lost 7 bases and J lost 7 bases. CDR3 nucleotides: TGTGCCAGCACATTTAACAGGGGGCTTGGCTACACCTTC. Translated: CASTFNRGLGYTF.

The V call is TRBV11-3, the J call TRBJ2-1, with 10 bases identical to TRBD1. The CDR3 loop spans 16 amino acids. J gave up 1 base and V 5 bases, and 5 bases lay outside the gene matches. Germline V CDR1 and CDR2: SGHNT, YENEEA. The CDR3 DNA sequence: TGTGCCAGCAGCCCGAGGACAGGGGGGTCCTACAATGAGCAGTTCTTC. Its protein product is CASSPRTGGSYNEQFF.

This clone was recorded a few times. The rearrangement joins TRBV12-5 to TRBJ1-5; 8 positions agree with TRBD1. The V segment lost 5 bases and the J segment 7 bases; nucleotides outside the gene matches: 10. Germline loops: CDR1 LGHNT, CDR2 FRNRAP. This CDR3 has 15 residues. CDR3 nucleotides: TGTGCTAGTGGTCCGCAGGGGGCGCAGGGGCAGCCCCAGCATTTT. Translated, it gives CASGPQGAQGQPQHF.

J is TRBJ2-5 and V is TRBV18; TRBD2 agrees at 13 bases. J lost 5 bases, V lost 3 bases, and 9 bases had no gene match. Germline CDR1 is KGHSH and CDR2 is LQKENI. The CDR3 is 17 amino acids. CDR3 nucleotides: TGTGCCAGCTCACCGAGAGGGACTAGCGGGATTTTGGAGACCCAGTACTTC. Protein product: CASSPRGTSGILETQYF.

With respect to this clone: The same CDR3 is also encoded by other DNA sequences in this sample. The V and J genes are TRBV18 and TRBJ2-1; D gene unclear. The CDR3 sequence is 15 residues long. V was cut by 6 bases and J by 0 bases, with 12 bases left in between. Germline values: CDR1 KGHSH, CDR2 LQKENI. The CDR3 sequence: CASSPPKSSYNEQFF. The CDR3 DNA reads as TGTGCCAGCTCCCCGCCCAAGAGCTCCTACAATGAGCAGTTCTTC.

This clone was seen just once. This chain links TRBV5-1 with TRBJ2-5; 16 bases are shared with TRBD2. This CDR3 is built from 18 residues. Unmatched junction bases numbered 11, after V lost 4 bases and J lost 5 bases. Looked up from germline, CDR1 is SGHRS and CDR2 is YFSETQ. The CDR3 protein is CASSQFGTSGRAGETQYF. The DNA of the CDR3 is TGCGCCAGCAGCCAATTTGGGACTAGCGGGAGGGCCGGGGAGACCCAGTACTTC.

This chain connects TRBV30 to TRBJ1-6; possible D gene TRBD1, 6 bases. The V end was cut by 2 bases, the J end by 7 bases, with 18 bases between. Germline loops: CDR1 GTSNPN, CDR2 SVGIG (reference sequence). This CDR3 comprises 16 residues. The DNA for the CDR3 is TGTGCCTGGAGTTGGGGAGCAGGGGCAAGAAATTCACCCCTCCACTTT. Protein: CAWSWGAGARNSPLHF.

With respect to this clone: Other DNA variants within this sample encode the same CDR3. The genes are TRBV18 and TRBJ1-4, with 8 bases that match TRBD1. The CDR3 consists of 14 residues. After removal of 3 bases from V and 4 bases from J, the junction contained 1 base not matched to a gene. Germline V gene sequence: CDR1 KGHSH, CDR2 LQKENI. The CDR3 here is CASSPGQGNEKLFF. CDR3 in DNA: TGTGCCAGCTCACCTGGACAGGGTAATGAAAAACTGTTTTTT.

The chain couples TRBV28 to TRBJ1-1; 8 bases fit TRBD1. CDR1 is MDHEN, CDR2 SYDVKM, per germline. With 9 bases clipped from V and 1 base from J, the junction kept 10 bases outside the gene matches. This CDR3 has 15 amino acids. CDR3 nucleotide sequence: TGTGCCAGTATGGGACAGGCCCTAGGGAACACTGAAGCTTTCTTT. Amino acids: CASMGQALGNTEAFF. The complete variable domain, with remaining parts taken from reference TRBV28 and TRBJ1-1, reads DVKVTQSSRYLVKRTGEKVFLECVQDMDHENMFWYRQDPGLGLRLIYFSYDVKMKEKGDIPEGYSVSREKKERFSLILESASTNQTSMYLCASMGQALGNTEAFFGQGTRLTVV.

The chain is built from TRBV7-9 and TRBJ1-4, with TRBD1 matching over 9 bases. The trim removed 3 bases at V and 4 bases at J, leaving 0 bases unmatched. There are 14 residues in the CDR3. CDR1 and CDR2 (germline): SEHNR, FQNEAQ (reference sequence). The CDR3 spells CASSLGQGNEKLFF. CDR3 DNA sequence: TGTGCCAGCAGCTTGGGACAGGGTAATGAAAAACTGTTTTTT.

The rearrangement joins TRBV7-9 to TRBJ1-1; a possible D gene is TRBD1 (5 bases). CDR3 length: 13 amino acids. CDR1 and CDR2 from the germline V gene are SEHNR and FQNEAQ (reference sequence). With 1 base removed from V and 8 bases from J, the gap between germline ends came to 11 bases. The CDR3 bases are TGTGCCAGCAGCTTAGTGGTTAGGACAGAAGCTTTCTTT. Protein: CASSLVVRTEAFF.

The J gene is TRBJ2-1, the V gene TRBV18; unclear D gene. CDR3 length: 14 amino acids. Looked up from germline, CDR1 is KGHSH and CDR2 is LQKENI. The germline V and J ends were trimmed by 6 bases and 6 bases, with 15 bases remaining between them. The CDR3 nucleotides are TGTGCCAGCTCGCCCGACTTTAGAGGCAATGAGCAGTTCTTC. Its translation: CASSPDFRGNEQFF.

The CDR3 region is CASSIERDRGYTF. CDR3 coding DNA: TGTGCCAGTAGTATAGAGAGGGATCGTGGCTACACCTTC. The chain carries TRBV19 and TRBJ1-2, with no clear D. The V and J ends lost 0 bases and 7 bases respectively, with 9 bases between them. Germline CDR1 is LNHDA and CDR2 is SQIVND (reference sequence). The CDR3 has 13 amino acids.

The rearrangement joins TRBV6-5 to TRBJ2-7; 7 bases align to TRBD2. The germline V gene has CDR1 MNHEY and CDR2 SVGAGI. V trimming: 6 bases; J trimming: 5 bases; junction bases outside the gene matches: 13. This CDR3 has 15 residues. CDR3 nucleotide sequence: TGTGCCAGCAGGCCCATAAGGGGAGGGGTACACGAGCAGTACTTC. It encodes CASRPIRGGVHEQYF.

This clone came up a few times. The J gene is TRBJ1-2, the V gene TRBV11-2; D perhaps matches TRBD1 (6 bases). Trimming stripped 5 bases from V and 7 bases from J, with 14 bases between. This CDR3 is 13 amino acids long. The germline V gene has CDR1 SGHAT and CDR2 FQNNGV. The CDR3 reads CASSPRDIGGYTF. The CDR3 DNA sequence: TGTGCCAGCAGCCCCCGGGACATTGGTGGCTACACCTTC. Combining the CDR3 with reference TRBV11-2 and TRBJ1-2 gives the whole variable domain EAGVAQSPRYKIIEKRQSVAFWCNPISGHATLYWYQQILGQGPKLLIQFQNNGVVDDSQLPKDRFSAERLKGVDSTLKIQPAKLEDSAVYLCASSPRDIGGYTFGSGTRLTVV.

A few counts support this clone. The V and J genes are TRBV28 and TRBJ1-5; D may be TRBD1 (6 bases). The germline V gene has CDR1 MDHEN and CDR2 SYDVKM. The ends were cut back, 7 bases at V and 5 bases at J, with 12 bases in the middle. CDR3 length equals 13 residues. The CDR3 DNA sequence: TGTGCCAGCATAGACAGGCCGTATCAGCCCCAGCATTTT. The encoded protein is CASIDRPYQPQHF. The full variable domain, its missing parts supplied by reference TRBV28 and TRBJ1-5, is DVKVTQSSRYLVKRTGEKVFLECVQDMDHENMFWYRQDPGLGLRLIYFSYDVKMKEKGDIPEGYSVSREKKERFSLILESASTNQTSMYLCASIDRPYQPQHFGDGTRLSIL.

V usage is TRBV19 and J usage is TRBJ2-3, with no clear D. CDR1 is LNHDA and CDR2 is SQIVND in the germline V gene (reference sequence). Trimming pared 3 bases from V and 1 base from J, leaving 14 bases between. The CDR3 has 16 residues. CDR3 sequence reads: CASSIPTNRRTDTQYF. For the CDR3, the DNA is TGTGCCAGTAGTATCCCCACGAACAGACGCACAGATACGCAGTATTTT. The entire variable domain, with the rest obtained from reference TRBV19 and TRBJ2-3, is as follows: DGGITQSPKYLFRKEGQNVTLSCEQNLNHDAMYWYRQDPGQGLRLIYYSQIVNDFQKGDIAEGYSVSREKKESFPLTVTSAQKNPTAFYLCASSIPTNRRTDTQYFGPGTRLTVL.

The chain uses TRBV15 and TRBJ2-2; maybe TRBD2 (6 bases). The CDR3 spans 16 residues. Trimming left V 5 bases short and J 0 bases short, with 13 bases between. Germline V gives CDR1 LNHNV, CDR2 YYDKDF (reference sequence). Written as DNA, the CDR3 is TGTGCCACCAGCCCCCGGACGGGGGCGAACACCGGGGAGCTGTTTTTT. The encoded protein is CATSPRTGANTGELFF.

The chain has TRBV6-5 and TRBJ2-5, with a possible D match to TRBD2 (5 bases). Trimming removed 8 bases from V and 9 bases from J, with 16 bases in between. The CDR3 is 12 amino acids. Germline V lookup: CDR1 MNHEY, CDR2 SVGAGI. CDR3 sequence reads: CASDEGRGAQYF. The DNA for the CDR3 is TGTGCCAGCGACGAAGGCCGGGGAGCCCAGTACTTC.

This clone was observed once. V is TRBV14 and J is TRBJ1-2; the D gene is possibly TRBD1 (6 bases). Trimming removed 0 bases at V and 5 bases at J, with 13 bases between. The CDR3 spans 15 residues. Germline CDR1 is SGHDN and CDR2 is FVKESK. The CDR3 spells CASSQDRVGGYGYTF. The CDR3 nucleotides read TGTGCCAGCAGCCAAGATCGGGTAGGGGGATATGGCTACACCTTC.

This chain joins TRBV10-2 and TRBJ1-6; D uncertain. The germline V gene encodes CDR1 WSHSY and CDR2 SAAADI. CDR3 length equals 13 residues. Trimming took 7 bases from V and 6 from J, leaving 10 bases between them. The CDR3 reads CASMAEVNSPLHF. The CDR3 region has the DNA TGCGCCAGCATGGCGGAGGTTAATTCACCCCTCCACTTT.